The present entry profiles one T cell receptor beta chain with its context. What this receptor recognizes is not known. One base away there is no much larger clone; base qualities are not given. The collaborating institutions used their own protocols to collect whole blood in K2EDTA tubes. Collaborator samples were shipped for TCRbeta analysis as frozen whole blood, isolated PBMCs, or DNA extracted from either sample type. TCRbeta CDR3 regions were amplified from genomic DNA by means of the immunoSEQ Assay, a bias-controlled multiplex PCR. On the study's bioinformatics: The number of nucleated cells in each sample was estimated from the amplification of reference gene primers within the assay. To quantify the absolute abundance of each unique TCRbeta CDR3 rearrangement, sequence reads were collapsed and filtered. For each sample, productive Simpson clonality was calculated by taking the square root of Simpson's diversity index across productive rearrangements. TCRdb holds this immuneACCESS table with in-frame rearrangements only. Some clones are missing; in checked studies, unresolved V genes explain under half, and the rest has no known cause. From that table come the V and J calls and clone size; the DNA was used to work out D and trimming. The sample table contains some 260,000 clones; only one count was recorded for over 65% of them. Of the sample, around 3.4% is held by the ten largest clones.

As encoded in the germline V gene, CDR1 is MNHEY while CDR2 is SVGAGI. The CDR3 numbers 13 residues from cysteine through phenylalanine. Only CDR3 DNA remains: 39 bases, in frame from the first base. V loses 9 bases, J loses 4 bases, and the germline ends lie 15 bases apart. This specimen belongs to a study of blood T cell repertoires in COVID-19 (dated by TCRdb to 2018 to 2020). Regarding the complete study: The collaborator samples originated in the United States, Italy and Spain and spanned the acute and convalescent phases of COVID-19. The prospective study material was composed of cDNA or gDNA derived from T cells, B-cell-depleted T cells, or PBMCs. The dataset comprised deeply sampled blood TCRbeta repertoires from subjects exposed to, actively infected with, or recovered from COVID-19. The repertoires were released in a freely available public database intended as a resource for research on the immune response to SARS-CoV-2. The samples were drawn from two sources: the first 160 participants of the ongoing ImmuneRACE study, and 1,000 to 1,500 subjects contributed by 6 global collaborators. The sample metadata nearly always contained a de-identified subject ID, COVID-19 status, age in years and sex. Where available, HLA class I and class II types were taken from metadata supplied by the sample provider and were not determined by assay-based typing.

Overall study outcomes, separate from this receptor: How much clinical and demographic metadata was included differed by source and by participant, and the metadata was provided uncurated.

This sequence uses TRBV6-5 and TRBJ1-1; matching of 5 bases hints at TRBD1 as the D gene. The sequence was collected from a woman aged 80 or over with acute or convalescent COVID-19. The sequenced material came from peripheral blood. The CDR3 protein: CASWMWGPTEAFF. The DNA is TGTGCCAGTTGGATGTGGGGCCCCACTGAAGCTTTCTTT.